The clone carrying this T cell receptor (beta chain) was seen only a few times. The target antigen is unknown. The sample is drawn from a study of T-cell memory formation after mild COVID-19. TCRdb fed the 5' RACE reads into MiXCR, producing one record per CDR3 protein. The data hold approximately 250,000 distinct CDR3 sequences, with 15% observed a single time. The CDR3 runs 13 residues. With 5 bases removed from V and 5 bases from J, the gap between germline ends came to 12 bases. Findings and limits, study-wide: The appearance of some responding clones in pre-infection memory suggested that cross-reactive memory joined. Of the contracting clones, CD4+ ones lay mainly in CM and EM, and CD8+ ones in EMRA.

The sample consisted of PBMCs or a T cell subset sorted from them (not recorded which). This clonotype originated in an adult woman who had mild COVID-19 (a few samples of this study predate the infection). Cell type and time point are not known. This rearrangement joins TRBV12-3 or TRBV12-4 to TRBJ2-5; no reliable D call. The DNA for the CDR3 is TGTGCCAGCAGTACCGCAGCCCCCGAGACCCAGTACTTC. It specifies CASSTAAPETQYF.